A selection of T cell receptor beta chains follows, all from one sample in a study of human versus mouse CDR3 diversity and MHC coevolution. Clones were read by immunoSEQ multiplex PCR, and TCRdb kept only the in-frame ones, dropping some. The sample lists about 83,000 clones, 85% to 95% occurring once. Specimen: naive CD4+ T cells from blood. These TCRs come from a person between 25 and 70 years old in good health. CDR3s include the opening cysteine and the closing phenylalanine or tryptophan. A D gene is named only where the DNA matches it firmly. Not all rows give a size; the values are once, few, many and, for expanded clones, a class.

V	size	J	D	CDR3	DNA
TRBV5-6	once	TRBJ1-1	TRBD1	CASSLGGRTGAMNTEAFF	TGTGCCAGCAGCTTGGGGGGAAGGACAGGGGCCATGAACACTGAAGCTTTCTTT
TRBV30	.	TRBJ2-7	.	CAWSVQGDSYEQYF	TGTGCCTGGAGTGTACAGGGCGACTCCTACGAGCAGTACTTC
TRBV29-1	.	TRBJ2-7	.	CSVSRGVGSHEQYF	TGCAGCGTATCCAGGGGAGTGGGTAGTCACGAGCAGTACTTC
TRBV6-1	.	TRBJ2-7	.	CASSESRWEQYF	TGTGCCAGCAGTGAATCCCGGTGGGAGCAGTACTTC
TRBV7-2	.	TRBJ2-1	.	CASSDNLSSYNEQFF	TGTGCCAGCAGCGACAACCTGAGCTCCTACAATGAGCAGTTCTTC
TRBV27	.	TRBJ2-2	TRBD1	CASRPQGYNGELFF	TGTGCCAGCAGACCACAGGGGTATAACGGGGAGCTGTTTTTT
TRBV29-1	.	TRBJ2-3	TRBD1	CSVEKTGVGTDTQYF	TGCAGCGTAGAAAAGACAGGGGTCGGCACAGATACGCAGTATTTT
TRBV9	.	TRBJ2-5	.	CASSDLGARTQYF	TGTGCCAGCAGCGACCTCGGTGCGCGGACCCAGTACTTC
TRBV5-1	.	TRBJ2-2	.	CASSLGSGNTGELFF	TGCGCCAGCAGCTTGGGGTCAGGGAACACCGGGGAGCTGTTTTTT
TRBV5-8	.	TRBJ1-1	.	CASAGHLNTEAFF	TGTGCCAGCGCCGGACACTTGAACACTGAAGCTTTCTTT
TRBV30	.	TRBJ2-7	TRBD1	CAWSAGQGNSYEQYF	TGTGCCTGGAGTGCCGGACAGGGGAATTCCTACGAGCAGTACTTC
TRBV5-4	.	TRBJ2-1	TRBD2	CASSLGLAGGFNEQFF	TGTGCCAGCAGCTTGGGACTAGCGGGGGGTTTCAATGAGCAGTTCTTC
TRBV6-1	.	TRBJ1-2	.	CASSETVDSGYTF	TGTGCCAGCAGTGAGACAGTAGACAGTGGCTACACCTTC
TRBV28	.	TRBJ1-2	.	CAGRGERGYTF	TGTGCCGGCCGGGGTGAGAGGGGCTACACCTTC
TRBV28	few	TRBJ2-7	.	CASHSVQGLWEQYF	TGTGCCAGCCATTCCGTCCAGGGGCTTTGGGAGCAGTACTTC
TRBV7-3	few	TRBJ2-1	.	CASSLRGGEDNEQFF	TGTGCCAGCAGCTTAAGAGGTGGTGAAGACAATGAGCAGTTCTTC
TRBV21-1	.	TRBJ2-1	.	CASSNWSRTRVDDAQFF	TGTGCCAGCAGCAATTGGTCAAGGACTAGAGTGGATGATGCGCAGTTCTTC
TRBV11-2	.	TRBJ1-2	.	CASSLAQEGGYTF	TGTGCCAGCAGCTTAGCTCAGGAGGGCGGCTACACCTTC
TRBV10-1	.	TRBJ2-1	TRBD2	CASSESALAGVSEQFF	TGCGCCAGCAGTGAGTCGGCCCTAGCGGGAGTTTCTGAGCAGTTCTTC
TRBV7-9	.	TRBJ2-2	.	CASSTSDSANTGELFF	TGTGCCAGCAGCACTTCGGACAGCGCTAACACCGGGGAGCTGTTTTTT
TRBV6-5	.	TRBJ1-2	.	CASRAGTYYGYTF	TGTGCCAGCAGAGCCGGGACTTACTATGGCTACACCTTC
TRBV15	.	TRBJ1-2	TRBD1	CATSTGTGDGYTF	TGTGCCACCAGCACCGGGACAGGGGATGGCTACACCTTC
TRBV7-3	.	TRBJ1-1	TRBD1	CASSQPGQGAREAFF	TGTGCCAGCAGCCAGCCGGGACAGGGGGCGCGGGAAGCTTTCTTT
TRBV18	.	TRBJ1-3	TRBD1	CASSPVGGQSSGNTIYF	TGTGCCAGCTCACCAGTGGGGGGACAGAGCTCTGGAAACACCATATATTTT
TRBV19	.	TRBJ2-4	TRBD2	CASSIGGLAGGIIQYF	TGTGCCAGTAGTATAGGGGGGCTAGCGGGAGGTATCATTCAGTACTTC
TRBV2	.	TRBJ1-1	.	CASSEGGEAFF	TGTGCCAGCAGTGAAGGCGGTGAAGCTTTCTTT
TRBV6-6	.	TRBJ1-1	.	CASRTTENTEAFF	TGTGCCAGCAGGACAACTGAAAACACTGAAGCTTTCTTT
TRBV5-6	.	TRBJ2-1	TRBD1	CASSGTGQINEQFF	TGTGCCAGCAGTGGAACGGGACAGATCAATGAGCAGTTCTTC
TRBV5-4	.	TRBJ1-2	.	CASSLAGGSYGYTF	TGTGCCAGCAGCTTGGCCGGGGGTTCCTATGGCTACACCTTC
TRBV6-5	.	TRBJ2-7	.	CASSYSKPAYEQYF	TGTGCCAGCAGTTACTCGAAGCCGGCCTACGAGCAGTACTTC
TRBV7-6	.	TRBJ2-7	TRBD2	CASSLFQTSGSTYEQYF	TGTGCCAGCAGCTTATTCCAGACTAGCGGGTCGACCTACGAGCAGTACTTC
TRBV6-6	.	TRBJ2-1	.	CASSTQQLSYNEQFF	TGTGCCAGCAGTACGCAACAGCTCTCCTACAATGAGCAGTTCTTC
TRBV19	.	TRBJ2-1	.	CASSIHRDQGQFF	TGTGCCAGTAGTATCCACAGGGACCAAGGGCAGTTCTTC
TRBV2	.	TRBJ2-3	.	CASRRIPSTDTQYF	TGTGCCAGCAGGAGGATTCCTAGCACAGATACGCAGTATTTT
TRBV2	.	TRBJ2-1	TRBD2	CASSEASGGANEQFF	TGTGCCAGCAGTGAAGCAAGCGGGGGGGCCAATGAGCAGTTCTTC
TRBV7-9	.	TRBJ2-7	.	CATTAQGFVYEQYF	TGTGCCACGACGGCACAGGGATTCGTCTACGAGCAGTACTTC
TRBV2	.	TRBJ1-2	.	CASSQDSNYGYTF	TGTGCCAGCAGTCAGGACAGCAACTATGGCTACACCTTC
TRBV7-2	.	TRBJ2-2	.	CASSSSWGVGELFF	TGTGCCAGCAGCTCGTCGTGGGGGGTCGGGGAGCTGTTTTTT
TRBV4-1	.	TRBJ1-3	.	CASSQDTGGNTIYF	TGCGCCAGCAGCCAAGATACAGGGGGAAACACCATATATTTT
TRBV6-4	.	TRBJ1-2	TRBD1	CASSTVGTGDGYTF	TGTGCCAGCAGTACAGTTGGGACAGGGGATGGCTACACCTTC
TRBV30	.	TRBJ2-2	TRBD1	CASTGTGVTGELFF	TGTGCCTCCACGGGGACAGGGGTGACCGGGGAGCTGTTTTTT
TRBV5-4	.	TRBJ1-2	.	CASSLDRTPYGYTF	TGTGCCAGCAGCTTGGATCGGACACCGTATGGCTACACCTTC
TRBV9	.	TRBJ2-7	.	CASSVSRAGEQYF	TGTGCCAGCAGCGTCTCTCGGGCAGGGGAGCAGTACTTC
TRBV19	.	TRBJ1-4	TRBD1	CASAWDSSTNEKLFF	TGTGCCAGTGCCTGGGACAGCTCAACTAATGAAAAACTGTTTTTT
TRBV4-1	once	TRBJ2-2	TRBD2	CASSQGLAGLFIGELFF	TGCGCCAGCAGCCAGGGACTAGCGGGATTATTTATCGGGGAGCTGTTTTTT
TRBV25-1	.	TRBJ2-5	TRBD1	CASSQGAQETQYF	TGTGCCAGCAGCCAGGGGGCCCAAGAGACCCAGTACTTC
TRBV5-1	.	TRBJ1-1	TRBD1	CASSLWLTGGTEAFF	TGCGCCAGCAGCTTGTGGTTGACAGGGGGGACTGAAGCTTTCTTT
TRBV30	.	TRBJ1-6	.	CAWSVGDNSPLHF	TGTGCCTGGAGTGTCGGGGATAATTCACCCCTCCACTTT
TRBV11-1	.	TRBJ2-7	.	CASSRDTFSYEQYF	TGTGCCAGCTCTCGGGACACATTTTCCTACGAGCAGTACTTC
TRBV27	.	TRBJ1-1	.	CASSGGWVNTEAFF	TGTGCCAGCAGTGGAGGGTGGGTGAACACTGAAGCTTTCTTT
TRBV5-1	.	TRBJ2-7	.	CASSLAVGADLYEQYF	TGCGCCAGCAGCTTGGCCGTGGGAGCGGACCTCTACGAGCAGTACTTC
TRBV6-1	.	TRBJ2-1	.	CASSEASGGAWNEQFF	TGTGCCAGCAGTGAAGCGTCTGGGGGGGCCTGGAATGAGCAGTTCTTC
TRBV30	once	TRBJ2-3	.	CAWTVGASTDTQYF	TGTGCCTGGACGGTTGGGGCTAGCACAGATACGCAGTATTTT